A selection of T cell receptor beta chains follows, all from one sample in a study of blood T cell repertoires in COVID-19. The data were produced by immunoSEQ multiplex PCR, yet TCRdb's version contains in-frame clones alone and is incomplete. The repertoire holds under 500,000 clones, approximately 90% seen once, with nearly 2% in the top ten. Material: PBMCs or T cells enriched from blood (not recorded which). These receptor sequences come from a young woman with acute COVID-19. Both conserved end residues are part of each CDR3. The order of the fields is clone size, V gene, D gene, CDR3 length, J gene, CDR3 protein, CDR3 DNA. The D gene is left open where the match is weak. Rows give clone size only sometimes, using once, few, many, or a class for an expanded clone.

>NA|TRBV4-2|TRBD1|15|TRBJ1-6
CASSPPDRVGSPLHF
TGTGCCAGCAGCCCCCCCGACAGGGTGGGTTCACCCCTCCACTTT
>NA|TRBV12-5|TRBD1|17|TRBJ1-3
CASGLTLDRDSGNTIYF
TGTGCTAGTGGTTTGACCCTGGACAGGGACTCTGGAAACACCATATATTTT
>NA|TRBV13|TRBD2|14|TRBJ2-7
CASSLGITSGEQYF
TGTGCCAGCAGCTTAGGGATTACTAGCGGCGAGCAGTACTTC
>NA|TRBV27|NA|14|TRBJ2-7
CASSLGYRAYEQYF
TGTGCCAGCAGTTTAGGTTACAGGGCCTACGAGCAGTACTTC
>NA|TRBV11-2|NA|12|TRBJ2-5
CASSLVEETQYF
TGTGCCAGCAGCTTAGTTGAGGAGACCCAGTACTTC
>NA|TRBV27|NA|13|TRBJ2-7
CASSLSSAYEQYF
TGTGCCAGCAGTTTATCGTCTGCCTACGAGCAGTACTTC
>NA|TRBV21-1|NA|15|TRBJ2-4
CASNPRLQAKNIQYF
TGTGCCAGCAACCCAAGACTCCAAGCCAAAAACATTCAGTACTTC
>once|TRBV7-9|TRBD1|14|TRBJ2-7
CASGLRDRFLEQYF
TGTGCCAGCGGACTCCGGGACAGGTTTCTCGAGCAGTACTTC
>NA|TRBV10-3|NA|16|TRBJ2-7
CAISPYEEGASYEQYF
TGTGCCATCAGTCCTTATGAGGAGGGCGCGTCTTACGAGCAGTACTTC
>once|TRBV12-3/TRBV12-4|TRBD1|13|TRBJ1-1
CASSPDHRGEAFF
TGTGCCAGCAGTCCAGACCACAGGGGGGAAGCTTTCTTT
>NA|TRBV29-1|TRBD2|15|TRBJ2-3
CSVGAASGGTDTQYF
TGCAGCGTGGGGGCGGCTAGCGGGGGGACAGATACGCAGTATTTT
>few|TRBV30|TRBD1|12|TRBJ1-1
CASDRDFTEAFF
TGTGCCTCGGACAGGGATTTCACTGAAGCTTTCTTT
>NA|TRBV11-2|NA|17|TRBJ2-1
CASSPSRGSSSYNEQFF
TGTGCCAGCAGCCCATCCCGGGGGAGTAGCTCCTACAATGAGCAGTTCTTC
>NA|TRBV5-6|TRBD1|15|TRBJ2-7
CASSLGDRGFFEQYF
TGTGCCAGCAGCTTAGGGGACAGGGGTTTTTTCGAGCAGTACTTC
>NA|TRBV5-1|TRBD2|16|TRBJ2-2
CASSLMGLAKGGELFF
TGCGCCAGCAGCCTAATGGGACTAGCGAAGGGCGGGGAGCTGTTTTTT
>NA|TRBV12-5|TRBD1|15|TRBJ2-1
CASGPGQGVNNEQFF
TGTGCTAGTGGTCCAGGACAGGGGGTCAACAATGAGCAGTTCTTC
>once|TRBV7-9|TRBD2|16|TRBJ2-7
CASSSPPGLADYEQYF
TGTGCCAGCAGTTCGCCTCCGGGACTAGCGGACTACGAGCAGTACTTC
>NA|TRBV30|NA|10|TRBJ1-1
CAWSRLGAFF
TGTGCCTGGAGTAGACTGGGAGCTTTCTTT
>NA|TRBV2|TRBD1|14|TRBJ2-5
CASSGGQPQETQYF
TGTGCCAGCAGTGGGGGACAGCCTCAAGAGACCCAGTACTTC
>NA|TRBV24-1|NA|18|TRBJ2-3
CATSDLCQRVRHTDTQYF
TGTGCCACCAGTGATCTATGTCAGAGGGTACGCCACACAGATACGCAGTATTTT
>once|TRBV2|TRBD1|13|TRBJ1-1
CASSVGQGLEAFF
TGTGCCAGCAGTGTGGGACAGGGACTTGAAGCTTTCTTT
>NA|TRBV15|TRBD1|16|TRBJ2-3
CATSRYRGQITDTQYF
TGTGCCACCAGCCGTTACAGGGGACAAATCACAGATACGCAGTATTTT